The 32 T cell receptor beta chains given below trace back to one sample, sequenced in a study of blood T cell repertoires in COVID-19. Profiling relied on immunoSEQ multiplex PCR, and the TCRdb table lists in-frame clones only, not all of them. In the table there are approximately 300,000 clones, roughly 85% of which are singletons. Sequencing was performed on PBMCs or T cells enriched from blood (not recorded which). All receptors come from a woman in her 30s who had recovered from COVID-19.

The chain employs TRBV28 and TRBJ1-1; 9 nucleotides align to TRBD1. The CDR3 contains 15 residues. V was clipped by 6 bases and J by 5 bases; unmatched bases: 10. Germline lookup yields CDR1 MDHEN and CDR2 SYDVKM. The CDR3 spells CASSRGTGRITEAFF. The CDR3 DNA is TGTGCCAGCAGCCGGGGGACAGGGCGGATAACTGAAGCTTTCTTT.

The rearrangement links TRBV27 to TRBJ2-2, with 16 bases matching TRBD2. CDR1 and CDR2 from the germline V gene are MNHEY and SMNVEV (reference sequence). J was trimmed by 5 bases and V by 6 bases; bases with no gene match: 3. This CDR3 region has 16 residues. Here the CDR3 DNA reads TGTGCCAGCAGGAAGGGACTAGCGGGAGGGACCGGGGAGCTGTTTTTT. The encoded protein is CASRKGLAGGTGELFF.

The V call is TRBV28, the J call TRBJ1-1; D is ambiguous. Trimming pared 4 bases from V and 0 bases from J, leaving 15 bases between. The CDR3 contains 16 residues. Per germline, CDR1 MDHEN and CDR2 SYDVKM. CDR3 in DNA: TGTGCCAGCAGTTCCCCCCGAGTTACCATGAACACTGAAGCTTTCTTT. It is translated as CASSSPRVTMNTEAFF.

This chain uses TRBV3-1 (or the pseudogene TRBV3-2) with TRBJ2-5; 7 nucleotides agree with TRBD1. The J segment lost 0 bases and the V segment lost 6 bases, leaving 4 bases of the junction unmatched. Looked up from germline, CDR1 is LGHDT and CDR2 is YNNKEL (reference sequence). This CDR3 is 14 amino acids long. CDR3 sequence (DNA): TGTGCCAGCAGAGCCAGGGGGTACCAAGAGACCCAGTACTTC. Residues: CASRARGYQETQYF.

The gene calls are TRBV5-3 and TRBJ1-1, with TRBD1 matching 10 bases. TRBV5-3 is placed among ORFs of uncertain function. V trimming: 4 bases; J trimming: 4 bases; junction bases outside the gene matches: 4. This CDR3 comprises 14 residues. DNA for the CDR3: TGTGCCAGAAGCAGGGGACAGGGGCCCACTGAAGCTTTCTTT. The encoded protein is CARSRGQGPTEAFF.

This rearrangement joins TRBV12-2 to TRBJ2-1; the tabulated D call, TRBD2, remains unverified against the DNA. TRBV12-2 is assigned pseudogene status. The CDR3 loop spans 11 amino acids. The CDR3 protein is CATPVRHEQFF. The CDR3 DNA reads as TGTGCAACCCCGGTGAGGCATGAGCAGTTCTTC.

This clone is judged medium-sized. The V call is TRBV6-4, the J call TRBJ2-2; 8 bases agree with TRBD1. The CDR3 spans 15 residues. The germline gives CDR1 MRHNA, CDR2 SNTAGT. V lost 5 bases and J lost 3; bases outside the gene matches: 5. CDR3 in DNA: TGTGCCAGCAGTCCCGGGACAGGAGACACCGGGGAGCTGTTTTTT. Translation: CASSPGTGDTGELFF.

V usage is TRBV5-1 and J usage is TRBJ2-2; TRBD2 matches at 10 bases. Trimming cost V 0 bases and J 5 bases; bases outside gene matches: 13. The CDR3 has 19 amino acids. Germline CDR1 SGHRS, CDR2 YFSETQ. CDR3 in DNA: TGCGCCAGCAGCTTGGGTCCCCGAGCGGGAGGGCCCTCGACCGGGGAGCTGTTTTTT. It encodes CASSLGPRAGGPSTGELFF.

The CDR3 loop is CASSRDYRGQSYTF. The DNA for the CDR3 is TGTGCCAGCAGCCGCGACTACAGGGGACAAAGCTACACCTTC. The chain joins TRBV6-5 to TRBJ1-2; 7 nucleotides match TRBD1. The CDR3 is 14 amino acids. The trim removed 6 bases at V and 9 bases at J, leaving 13 bases unmatched. Looked up from germline, CDR1 is MNHEY and CDR2 is SVGAGI.

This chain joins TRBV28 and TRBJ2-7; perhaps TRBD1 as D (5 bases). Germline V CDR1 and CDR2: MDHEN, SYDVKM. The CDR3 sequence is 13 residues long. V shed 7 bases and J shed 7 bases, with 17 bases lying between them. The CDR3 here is CASMVGRAYEQYF. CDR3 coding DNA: TGTGCCAGCATGGTCGGCAGGGCTTATGAGCAGTACTTC.

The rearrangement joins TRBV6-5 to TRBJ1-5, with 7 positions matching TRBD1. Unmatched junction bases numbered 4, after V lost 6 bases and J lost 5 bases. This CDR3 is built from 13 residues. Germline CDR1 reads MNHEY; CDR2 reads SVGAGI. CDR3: CASSSQGDQPQHF. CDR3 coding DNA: TGTGCCAGCAGCTCTCAGGGGGATCAGCCCCAGCATTTT.

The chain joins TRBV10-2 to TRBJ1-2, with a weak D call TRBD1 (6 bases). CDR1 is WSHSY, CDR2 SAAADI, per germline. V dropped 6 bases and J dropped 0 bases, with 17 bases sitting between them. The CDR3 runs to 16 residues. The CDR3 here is CASSATGTKTNYGYTF. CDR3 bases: TGCGCCAGCAGCGCTACCGGGACAAAAACTAACTATGGCTACACCTTC.

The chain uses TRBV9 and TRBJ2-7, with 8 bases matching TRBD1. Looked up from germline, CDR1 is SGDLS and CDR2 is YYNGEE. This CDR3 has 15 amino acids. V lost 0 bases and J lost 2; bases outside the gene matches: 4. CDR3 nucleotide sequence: TGTGCCAGCAGCGTAGAGGGACAGGCCACCTACGAGCAGTACTTC. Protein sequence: CASSVEGQATYEQYF.

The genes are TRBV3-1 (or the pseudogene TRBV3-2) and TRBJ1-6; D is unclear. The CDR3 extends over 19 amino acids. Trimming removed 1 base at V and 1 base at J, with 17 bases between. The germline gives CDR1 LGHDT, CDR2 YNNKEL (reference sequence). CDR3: CASSQVGGSRGSYNSPLHF. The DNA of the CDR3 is TGTGCCAGCAGCCAAGTGGGAGGGTCTCGGGGATCCTATAATTCACCCCTCCACTTT.

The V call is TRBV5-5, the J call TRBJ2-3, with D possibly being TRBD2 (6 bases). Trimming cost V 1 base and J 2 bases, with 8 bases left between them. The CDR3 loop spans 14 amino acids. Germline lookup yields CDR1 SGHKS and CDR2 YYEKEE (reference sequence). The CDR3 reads CASSLWGDTDTQYF. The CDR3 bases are TGTGCCAGCAGCTTGTGGGGGGACACAGATACGCAGTATTTT.

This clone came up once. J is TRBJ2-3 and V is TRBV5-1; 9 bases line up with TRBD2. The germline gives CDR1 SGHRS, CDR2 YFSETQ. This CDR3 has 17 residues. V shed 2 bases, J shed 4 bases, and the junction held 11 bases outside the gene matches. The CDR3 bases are TGCGCCAGCAGCTTCGGGCTAGCGGGAAGTCTGGCAGATACGCAGTATTTT. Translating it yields CASSFGLAGSLADTQYF.

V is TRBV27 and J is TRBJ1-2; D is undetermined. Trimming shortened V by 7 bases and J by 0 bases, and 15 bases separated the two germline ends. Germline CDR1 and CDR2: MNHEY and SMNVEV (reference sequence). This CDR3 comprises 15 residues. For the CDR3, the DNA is TGTGCCAGCATGAGCCGGGAACGAGCTAACTATGGCTACACCTTC. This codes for CASMSRERANYGYTF.

Here the CDR3 reads CASSQTISSYEQYF. The CDR3 DNA reads TGTGCCAGCAGCCAGACTATTTCCTCCTACGAGCAGTACTTC. This chain uses TRBV7-2 with TRBJ2-7; weak D call: TRBD2 (5 bases). The CDR3 extends over 14 amino acids. CDR1 is SGHTA, CDR2 FQGNSA, per germline. V lost 5 bases, J lost 0 bases, and 11 bases lay in between.

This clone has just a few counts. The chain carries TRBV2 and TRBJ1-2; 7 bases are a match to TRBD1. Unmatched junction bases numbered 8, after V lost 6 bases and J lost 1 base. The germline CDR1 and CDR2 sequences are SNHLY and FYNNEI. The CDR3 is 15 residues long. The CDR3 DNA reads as TGTGCCAGCAGCAGGGACAGAGCGAGTAACTATGGCTACACCTTC. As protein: CASSRDRASNYGYTF. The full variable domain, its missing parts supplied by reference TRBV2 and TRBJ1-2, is EPEVTQTPSHQVTQMGQEVILRCVPISNHLYFYWYRQILGQKVEFLVSFYNNEISEKSEIFDDQFSVERPDGSNFTLKIRSTKLEDSAMYFCASSRDRASNYGYTFGSGTRLTVV.

CDR3 DNA sequence: TGTGCCAGCAGCCTTGTTTGGGACACCGACTACGAGCAGTACTTC. Translating it yields CASSLVWDTDYEQYF. The chain couples TRBV5-5 to TRBJ2-7; weak D call: TRBD1 (6 bases). Trimming took off 4 bases at V and 3 bases at J, with 17 bases between the two ends. Germline-derived CDR1 and CDR2 are SGHKS and YYEKEE (reference sequence). The CDR3 is made up of 15 amino acids.

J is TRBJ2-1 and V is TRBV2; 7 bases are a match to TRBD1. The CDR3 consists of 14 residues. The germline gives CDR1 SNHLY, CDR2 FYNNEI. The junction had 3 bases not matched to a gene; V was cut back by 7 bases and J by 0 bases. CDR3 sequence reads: CASTRGPSYNEQFF. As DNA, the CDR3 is TGTGCCAGCACTAGGGGGCCCTCCTACAATGAGCAGTTCTTC.

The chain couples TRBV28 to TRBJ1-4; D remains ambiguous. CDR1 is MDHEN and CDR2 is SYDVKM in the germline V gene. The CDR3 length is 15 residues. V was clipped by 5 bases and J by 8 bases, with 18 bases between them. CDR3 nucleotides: TGTGCCAGCAGTGCTATCCCCGGGAGCTGCGAAAAACTGTTTTTT. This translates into CASSAIPGSCEKLFF.

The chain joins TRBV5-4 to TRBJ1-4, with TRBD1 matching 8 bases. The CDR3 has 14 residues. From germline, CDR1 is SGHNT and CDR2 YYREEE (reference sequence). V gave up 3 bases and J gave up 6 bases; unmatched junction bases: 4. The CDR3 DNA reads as TGTGCCAGCAGCTGGGACAGGTGGGATGAAAAACTGTTTTTT. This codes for CASSWDRWDEKLFF.

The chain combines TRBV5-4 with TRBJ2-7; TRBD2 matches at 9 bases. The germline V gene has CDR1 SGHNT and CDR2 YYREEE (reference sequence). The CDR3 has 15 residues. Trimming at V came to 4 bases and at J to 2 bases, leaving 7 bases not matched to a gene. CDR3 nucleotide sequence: TGTGCCAGCAGCCGCACAGCGGGAGGTACCTACGAGCAGTACTTC. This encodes CASSRTAGGTYEQYF.

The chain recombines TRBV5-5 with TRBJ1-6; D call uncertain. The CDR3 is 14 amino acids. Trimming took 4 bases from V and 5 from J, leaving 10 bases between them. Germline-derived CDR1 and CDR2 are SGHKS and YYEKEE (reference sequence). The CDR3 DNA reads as TGTGCCAGCAGCCGCCCCGGAGATAATTCACCCCTCCACTTT. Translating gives CASSRPGDNSPLHF.

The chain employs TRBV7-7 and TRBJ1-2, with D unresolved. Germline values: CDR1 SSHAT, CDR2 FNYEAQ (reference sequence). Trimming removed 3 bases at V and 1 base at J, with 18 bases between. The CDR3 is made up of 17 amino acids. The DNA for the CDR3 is TGTGCCAGCAGCTTTAGTAACTCAGGACGGGGTAACTATGGCTACACCTTC. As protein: CASSFSNSGRGNYGYTF.

Here the CDR3 reads CATSTGQEYQETQYF. The CDR3 nucleotides read TGTGCCACCAGTACGGGACAGGAGTACCAAGAGACCCAGTACTTC. J is TRBJ2-5 and V is TRBV15; 8 bases fit TRBD1. This CDR3 has 15 amino acids. V lost 6 bases, J lost 0 bases, and 6 bases stayed unmatched. Germline values: CDR1 LNHNV, CDR2 YYDKDF (reference sequence).

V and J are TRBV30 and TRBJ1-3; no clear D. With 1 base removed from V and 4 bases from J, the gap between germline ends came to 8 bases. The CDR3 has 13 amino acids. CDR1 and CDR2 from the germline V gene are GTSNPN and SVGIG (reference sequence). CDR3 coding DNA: TGTGCCTGGAGTGGTTTGCGGGGAAACACCATATATTTT. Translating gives CAWSGLRGNTIYF.

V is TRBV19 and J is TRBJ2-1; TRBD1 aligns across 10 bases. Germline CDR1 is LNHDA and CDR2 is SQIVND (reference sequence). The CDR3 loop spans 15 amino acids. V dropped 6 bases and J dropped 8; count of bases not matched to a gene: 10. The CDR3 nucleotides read TGTGCCAGTAGCCGCCGGGACAGGGGAGGCGATGAGCAGTTCTTC. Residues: CASSRRDRGGDEQFF.

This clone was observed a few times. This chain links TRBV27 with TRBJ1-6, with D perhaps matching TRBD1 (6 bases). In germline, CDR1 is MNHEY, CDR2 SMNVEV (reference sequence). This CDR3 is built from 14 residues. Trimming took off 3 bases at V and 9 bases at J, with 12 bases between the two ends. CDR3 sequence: CASSLRQEVSPLHF. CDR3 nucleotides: TGTGCCAGCAGTTTGAGACAGGAGGTTTCACCCCTCCACTTT.

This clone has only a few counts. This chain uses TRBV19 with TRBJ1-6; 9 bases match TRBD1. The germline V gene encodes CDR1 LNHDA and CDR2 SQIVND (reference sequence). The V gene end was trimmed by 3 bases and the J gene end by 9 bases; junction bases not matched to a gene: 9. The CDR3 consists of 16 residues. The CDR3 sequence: CASSIAIQGAGSPLHF. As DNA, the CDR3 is TGTGCCAGTAGTATCGCCATACAGGGGGCTGGTTCACCCCTCCACTTT.

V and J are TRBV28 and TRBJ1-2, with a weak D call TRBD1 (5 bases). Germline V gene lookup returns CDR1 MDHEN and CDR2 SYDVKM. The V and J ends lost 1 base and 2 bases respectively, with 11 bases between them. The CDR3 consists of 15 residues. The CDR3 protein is CASSLSGRTNYGYTF. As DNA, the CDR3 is TGTGCCAGCAGTTTATCAGGCAGGACAAACTATGGCTACACCTTC.